The source of this T cell receptor beta chain is a study of blood T cells in healthy people across ages. The CDR3 contains 15 residues. Germline V gene lookup returns CDR1 SGHAT and CDR2 FQNNGV. V was cut by 0 bases and J by 5 bases, with 12 bases left in between. The use of a sample-barcoded 5' primer and a J-beta primer mix characterized a second PCR of roughly 6 to 11 cycles. TCRdb processed the 5' RACE reads anew with MiXCR; each CDR3 protein has one entry. The sample consists of 790,000 or so distinct CDR3 sequences, about 45% of them appearing once. The genes are TRBV11-2 and TRBJ2-3, with D perhaps given as TRBD1 or TRBD2 (5 bases each). The sequencing sample was made of blood. This sequence was found in an elderly man in good health. CDR3 coding DNA: TGTGCCAGCAGCTTAGAGAGAGGGGCAGAAGATACGCAGTATTTT. It translates to CASSLERGAEDTQYF.